Listed below are T cell receptor beta chains from one sample, sequenced in a study of T cells expressing NK-cell markers. TCRdb reprocessed the 5' RACE reads and reports one entry per CDR3 protein, with no DNA. The listing contains fewer than 550,000 distinct CDR3 sequences. The sample was blood T cells: a sorted CD56 or NKG2C T cell subset, CD4+ or CD8+ T cells, or bulk PBMC T cells (not recorded which). Every receptor here comes from a woman between 45 and 60 years old in good health. The CDR3 runs from the conserved cysteine through the conserved F or W.

v_call: TRBV3-1
j_call: TRBJ1-1
cdr3_aa: CASSPTAFNTEAFF

v_call: TRBV12-3/TRBV12-4
j_call: TRBJ2-1
cdr3_aa: CASTRLAGSNEQFF

v_call: TRBV3-1
j_call: TRBJ2-2
cdr3_aa: CASSQQRGNTGELFF

v_call: TRBV6-1
j_call: TRBJ2-1
cdr3_aa: CASSSPRLAGGPGNEQFF

v_call: TRBV25-1
j_call: TRBJ2-1
cdr3_aa: CASSAATFLYNEQFF

v_call: TRBV25-1
j_call: TRBJ2-6
cdr3_aa: CASTREDRSGANVLTF

v_call: TRBV12-3/TRBV12-4
j_call: TRBJ1-3
cdr3_aa: CASNLRDSQSSGNTIYF

v_call: TRBV7-2
j_call: TRBJ2-1
cdr3_aa: CASSYGLAGGRGQFF

v_call: TRBV9
j_call: TRBJ2-1
cdr3_aa: CASSPSGSGRAKGYNEQFF

v_call: TRBV6-4
j_call: TRBJ2-3
cdr3_aa: CASSDPRRGRTYF

v_call: TRBV7-9
j_call: TRBJ2-1
cdr3_aa: CASSLGAGGRGSYNEQFF

v_call: TRBV7-8
j_call: TRBJ2-3
cdr3_aa: CASSLILASTDTQYF

v_call: TRBV11-1
j_call: TRBJ1-1
cdr3_aa: CASSKSGPNTEAFF

v_call: TRBV12-3/TRBV12-4
j_call: TRBJ1-5
cdr3_aa: CASSLSQGGNQPQHF

v_call: TRBV24-1
j_call: TRBJ2-1
cdr3_aa: CATSDTTSGNLNEQFF

v_call: TRBV27
j_call: TRBJ1-1
cdr3_aa: CASSPDRGLTEAFF

v_call: TRBV7-9
j_call: TRBJ1-2
cdr3_aa: CASSLLTVKLQGYTF

v_call: TRBV6-5
j_call: TRBJ2-3
cdr3_aa: CASNSGWGTGFTDTQYF

v_call: TRBV5-6
j_call: TRBJ2-4
cdr3_aa: CASSLTTTSGNIQYF

v_call: TRBV4-1
j_call: TRBJ1-4
cdr3_aa: CASSQDGSGATNEKLFF

v_call: TRBV11-2
j_call: TRBJ1-2
cdr3_aa: CASSLGDIGYTF

v_call: TRBV4-1
j_call: TRBJ2-1
cdr3_aa: CASSQVAGTSYNEQFF

v_call: TRBV28
j_call: TRBJ1-2
cdr3_aa: CASTPGGQRNYGYTF

v_call: TRBV7-9
j_call: TRBJ2-1
cdr3_aa: CASDGTSGEYYNEQFF